These T cell receptor beta chains were read from a single sample in a study of T cell repertoires in cytomegalovirus infection. TCRdb re-derived calls from the reads in MiXCR, one entry per CDR3 protein. The sample carries about 740,000 distinct CDR3 sequences, approximately 34% recorded once. Sequencing was performed on PBMCs. All receptors come from a human donor in good health (CMV status not recorded). Some clones in this sample may be carry-over from other donors' samples. The CDR3 runs from the conserved cysteine through the conserved F or W. Fields, in order: D gene, clone size, J gene, V gene, CDR3 protein, CDR3 DNA. D genes are given only for firm matches. A row's size may be missing; if present it is once, few, many or a size class.

>-|-|TRBJ1-5|TRBV19
CASSTETVWSNQPQHF
TGTGCCAGTAGTACCGAGACAGTCTGGAGCAATCAGCCCCAGCATTTT
>-|few|TRBJ2-1|TRBV7-2
CASSLRTTQYNEQFF
TGTGCCAGCAGCCTCAGGACAACACAGTACAATGAGCAGTTCTTC
>-|-|TRBJ2-2|TRBV5-1
CASTPEGPTGELFF
TGCGCCAGCACTCCAGAGGGACCCACCGGGGAGCTGTTTTTT
>-|many|TRBJ2-2|TRBV7-9
CASSLAAGEPNTGELFF
TGTGCCAGCAGCTTAGCAGCCGGGGAGCCGAACACCGGGGAGCTGTTTTTT
>TRBD2|few|TRBJ2-7|TRBV27
CASSDGTTYEQYF
TGTGCCAGCAGTGACGGGACTACTTACGAGCAGTACTTC
>-|-|TRBJ1-2|TRBV28
CASTPGDRRNYGYTF
TGTGCCAGCACCCCCGGGGACCGAAGGAACTATGGCTACACCTTC
>-|few|TRBJ2-7|TRBV28
CASSHPGREQYF
TGTGCCAGCAGCCATCCCGGGAGAGAGCAGTACTTC
>TRBD2|many|TRBJ2-7|TRBV12-3/TRBV12-4
CASSFSGSLYEQYF
TGTGCCAGCAGTTTTAGCGGGAGCTTGTACGAGCAGTACTTC
>-|-|TRBJ1-1|TRBV28
CASSLTIGQANTEAFF
TGTGCCAGCAGCCTGACGATCGGACAAGCGAACACTGAAGCTTTCTTT
>-|-|TRBJ1-5|TRBV24-1
CSTSGAGHQPQHF
TGTTCCACCAGTGGGGCAGGACATCAGCCCCAGCATTTT
>TRBD1|-|TRBJ1-5|TRBV12-3/TRBV12-4
CASSFRAGGINQPQHF
TGTGCCAGCAGTTTTAGGGCAGGGGGCATTAATCAGCCCCAGCATTTT
>-|few|TRBJ2-7|TRBV5-6
CASSLGGDRHEQYF
TGTGCCAGCAGCTTGGGGGGGGATCGGCACGAGCAGTACTTC
>-|few|TRBJ2-5|TRBV20-1
CSARDPQDYSQETQYF
TGCAGTGCTAGAGATCCCCAAGATTACTCCCAAGAGACCCAGTACTTC
>-|-|TRBJ2-2|TRBV7-2
CASRYLLEGTGELFF
TGTGCCAGCAGATACCTCCTCGAGGGCACCGGGGAGCTGTTTTTT
>-|-|TRBJ2-7|TRBV7-6
CASSLATGEQYF
TGTGCCAGCAGCTTAGCGACGGGAGAGCAGTACTTC
>TRBD1|few|TRBJ2-1|TRBV24-1
CATSPRDSERIEQFF
TGTGCCACCAGTCCCCGGGACAGCGAGAGGATTGAGCAGTTCTTC
>TRBD1|-|TRBJ1-2|TRBV7-9
CASSSERTGHRDGYTF
TGTGCCAGCAGCTCCGAAAGGACAGGCCACCGGGATGGCTACACCTTC
>-|-|TRBJ1-1|TRBV18
CASSPQAETEAFF
TGTGCCAGCTCACCACAGGCCGAAACTGAAGCTTTCTTT
>-|-|TRBJ1-4|TRBV5-5
CASSPEGSWNEKLFF
TGTGCCAGCAGCCCGGAGGGATCTTGGAATGAAAAACTGTTTTTT
>-|few|TRBJ1-6|TRBV29-1
CSVARGVGSPLHF
TGCAGCGTCGCTCGGGGGGTGGGATCACCCCTCCACTTT
>-|few|TRBJ2-2|TRBV12-5
CASGLVPSGIRKANTGELFF
TGTGCTAGTGGTTTGGTACCTTCCGGGATTAGGAAAGCGAACACCGGGGAGCTGTTTTTT
>TRBD1|-|TRBJ2-7|TRBV30
CAWGDRGSIRIYEQYF
TGTGCCTGGGGGGACAGGGGATCGATCAGGATCTACGAGCAGTACTTC
>TRBD1|few|TRBJ2-4|TRBV7-9
CASSSEGQGQNIQYF
TGTGCCAGCAGTTCCGAGGGACAGGGACAAAACATTCAGTACTTC
>-|-|TRBJ2-7|TRBV7-6
CASSLGTVVMEQYF
TGTGCCAGCAGCTTAGGGACAGTGGTGATGGAGCAGTACTTC
>-|many|TRBJ2-1|TRBV19
CASRGSSYNEQFF
TGTGCCAGTAGGGGAAGCTCCTACAATGAGCAGTTCTTC
>-|many|TRBJ1-5|TRBV7-2
CASSWGLDQPQHF
TGTGCCAGCAGCTGGGGGTTGGATCAGCCCCAGCATTTT
>TRBD1|few|TRBJ1-2|TRBV6-1
CASSLDREGGYGYTF
TGTGCCAGCAGTTTGGACAGGGAGGGTGGCTATGGCTACACCTTC
>-|few|TRBJ1-1|TRBV12-3/TRBV12-4
CASSPMGSWNTEAFF
TGTGCCAGCAGCCCCATGGGGTCGTGGAACACTGAAGCTTTCTTT
>-|-|TRBJ2-2|TRBV7-4
CASSRIQGGTGELFF
TGTGCCAGCAGCCGAATCCAGGGAGGCACCGGGGAGCTGTTTTTT
>-|-|TRBJ1-5|TRBV6-6
CATESSHSSNQPQHF
TGTGCCACCGAAAGTTCCCACAGCAGCAATCAGCCCCAGCATTTT
>-|-|TRBJ1-2|TRBV4-2
CASSQAPPGREGYGYTF
TGTGCCAGCAGCCAAGCTCCACCGGGACGGGAGGGGTATGGCTACACCTTC
>-|many|TRBJ2-1|TRBV7-2
CASSLMGGEYNEQFF
TGTGCCAGCAGCCTAATGGGGGGAGAATACAATGAGCAGTTCTTC
>-|few|TRBJ2-7|TRBV19
CASSQSQRSGYSYEQYF
TGTGCCAGTAGTCAATCCCAGAGGAGCGGTTACTCCTACGAGCAGTACTTC
>TRBD2|-|TRBJ2-1|TRBV27
CASSPVLAGVDNEQFF
TGTGCCAGCAGTCCGGTTTTAGCGGGGGTCGACAATGAGCAGTTCTTC
>-|few|TRBJ2-3|TRBV19
CASSIDGTATDTQYF
TGTGCCAGTAGTATAGATGGAACAGCAACAGATACGCAGTATTTT
>TRBD2|once|TRBJ2-3|TRBV11-2
CASSSGLAGKTSTDTQYF
TGTGCCAGCAGCTCGGGACTAGCGGGTAAAACTAGCACAGATACGCAGTATTTT